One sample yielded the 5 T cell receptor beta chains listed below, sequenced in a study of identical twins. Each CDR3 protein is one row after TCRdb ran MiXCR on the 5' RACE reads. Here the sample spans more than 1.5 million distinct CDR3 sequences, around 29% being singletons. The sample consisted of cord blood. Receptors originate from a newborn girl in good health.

CDR3 in amino acids: CASSTTMSNYGYTF. In nucleotides, the CDR3 is TGTGCCAGCTCTACCACTATGTCTAACTATGGCTACACCTTC. The chain has TRBV6-1 and TRBJ1-2; D is unresolved. Germline V CDR1 and CDR2: MNHNS, SASEGT. The CDR3 spans 14 residues. The V end was cut by 8 bases, the J end by 0 bases, with 13 bases between.

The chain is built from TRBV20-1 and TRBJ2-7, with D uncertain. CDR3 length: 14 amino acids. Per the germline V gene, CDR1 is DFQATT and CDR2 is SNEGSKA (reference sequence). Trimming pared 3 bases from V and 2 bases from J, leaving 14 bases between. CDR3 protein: CSASSQLKPYEQYF. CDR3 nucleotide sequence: TGCAGTGCTAGTTCCCAGCTGAAACCCTACGAGCAGTACTTC.

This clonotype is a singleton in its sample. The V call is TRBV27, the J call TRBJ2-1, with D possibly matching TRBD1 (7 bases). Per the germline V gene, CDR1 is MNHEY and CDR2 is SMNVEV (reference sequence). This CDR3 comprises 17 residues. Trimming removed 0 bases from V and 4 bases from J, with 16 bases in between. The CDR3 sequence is CASSLSPPQGTYNEQFF. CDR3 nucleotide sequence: TGTGCCAGCAGTTTATCGCCCCCACAGGGGACTTACAATGAGCAGTTCTTC.

The CDR3 DNA reads as TGTGCCAGCAGTTTGGGAGTAGCGGGGTCCTACGAGCAGTACTTC. Amino acids: CASSLGVAGSYEQYF. This chain joins TRBV27 and TRBJ2-7, with 8 bases that match TRBD2. The germline CDR1 and CDR2 sequences are MNHEY and SMNVEV (reference sequence). The CDR3 sequence is 15 residues long. V trimming: 3 bases; J trimming: 1 base; junction bases outside the gene matches: 5.

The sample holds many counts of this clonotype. CDR3 in amino acids: CASSASYGYTF. The CDR3, as DNA: TGTGCCAGCAGTGCTTCCTATGGCTACACCTTC. This chain connects TRBV9 to TRBJ1-2, with D unclear. Germline lookup yields CDR1 SGDLS and CDR2 YYNGEE. With 5 bases removed from V and 4 bases from J, the gap between germline ends came to 6 bases. There are 11 residues in the CDR3.